A single sample gave rise to the 18 T cell receptor beta chains below, sequenced in a study of primary melanoma T cells and metastatic recurrence (TCRdb year 2020). The library was generated by the immunoSEQ multiplex PCR assay. TCRdb limited this immuneACCESS table to in-frame rearrangements with V and J called. A share of clones is missing; checked studies link under half to unresolved V genes, and the rest is unexplained. The sample contains approximately 1,100 clones, 73% of them found a single time. The top ten constitute around an eighth of the sample. The sample was melanoma tumor tissue. Source of these receptors: a human donor with melanoma.

This clone was observed a handful of times. A read error may produce the germline difference seen at one junction end. This chain connects TRBV6-8 to TRBJ2-1; D is unresolved. This CDR3 has 12 residues. Germline loops: CDR1 MNHGY, CDR2 SAAAGT. CDR3: CASSYSFNEQFF. CDR3 coding DNA: TGTGCCAGCAGTTACTCCTTCAATGAGCAGTTCTTC.

This clone was counted only a few times. In DNA, the CDR3 is TGTGCCTGGACCCCAGGTATACACACTGAAGCTTTCTTT. Encoded protein: CAWTPGIHTEAFF. This chain links TRBV30 with TRBJ1-1; D is ambiguous. CDR3 length equals 13 residues. The V end lost 4 bases, the J end lost 3 bases, and 12 bases lay between the germline ends. Germline assignment: CDR1 GTSNPN and CDR2 SVGIG (reference sequence).

The CDR3 spells CASSIYVQGAYEQYF. The CDR3 DNA is TGTGCCAGTAGTATATATGTCCAGGGGGCCTACGAGCAGTACTTC. The genes are TRBV19 and TRBJ2-7, with TRBD1 identical over 7 bases. The CDR3 totals 15 residues. V was pared by 2 bases and J by 2 bases, with 6 bases of the junction left unmatched. In germline, CDR1 is LNHDA, CDR2 SQIVND (reference sequence).

The chain joins TRBV11-3 to TRBJ1-4, with D tentatively TRBD1 (6 bases). V lost 3 bases to trimming and J lost 5 bases, with 10 bases between them. The CDR3 loop spans 14 amino acids. Per germline, CDR1 SGHNT and CDR2 YENEEA. The DNA of the CDR3 is TGTGCCAGCAGCTTCCGGGACACCAATGAAAAACTGTTTTTT. Its protein product is CASSFRDTNEKLFF.

This clone was seen only a few times. The chain combines TRBV10-2 with TRBJ1-2, with D unclear. The CDR3 is 13 residues long. V lost 2 bases, J lost 2 bases, and 6 bases lay in between. The germline gives CDR1 WSHSY, CDR2 SAAADI. The CDR3 DNA sequence: TGCGCCAGCAGTGAGAACAGCAACTATGGCTACACCTTC. This translates into CASSENSNYGYTF.

The chain links TRBV6-8 to TRBJ2-1; a possible D gene is TRBD2 (5 bases). The germline V and J ends were trimmed by 0 bases and 9 bases, with 9 bases remaining between them. CDR3 length: 13 residues. Germline V gene data show CDR1 as MNHGY and CDR2 as SAAAGT. CDR3 loop: CASSYSGEGEQFF. The CDR3 DNA reads TGTGCCAGCAGTTACTCGGGAGAAGGTGAGCAGTTCTTC.

V gene TRBV14 combines with J gene TRBJ2-7, with no clear D. CDR1 is SGHDN, CDR2 FVKESK, per germline. Trimming removed 4 bases from V and 1 base from J, with 11 bases in between. CDR3 length: 14 amino acids. The CDR3 loop is CASSPQLASYEQYF. CDR3 nucleotide sequence: TGTGCCAGCAGCCCTCAGCTGGCATCCTACGAGCAGTACTTC.

The chain is built from TRBV19 and TRBJ2-1, with 7 bases that match TRBD2. The CDR3 runs 17 residues. Trimming at V came to 3 bases and at J to 2 bases, leaving 10 bases not matched to a gene. Germline CDR1 and CDR2: LNHDA and SQIVND (reference sequence). The CDR3 loop is CASSISTSPSPYNEQFF. CDR3 sequence (DNA): TGTGCCAGTAGTATCTCGACTAGCCCGAGTCCCTACAATGAGCAGTTCTTC.

This clone was detected only a few times. This sequence joins TRBV19 and TRBJ2-1; D gene ambiguous. The CDR3 length is 13 residues. Germline CDR1 reads LNHDA; CDR2 reads SQIVND (reference sequence). V was trimmed by 7 bases and J by 6 bases, leaving 13 bases between them. CDR3 bases: TGTGCCAGTAATGTGGGGATAGCCAATGAGCAGTTCTTC. This translates into CASNVGIANEQFF. Using reference TRBV19 and TRBJ2-1 for the parts outside the CDR3, the full variable domain is DGGITQSPKYLFRKEGQNVTLSCEQNLNHDAMYWYRQDPGQGLRLIYYSQIVNDFQKGDIAEGYSVSREKKESFPLTVTSAQKNPTAFYLCASNVGIANEQFFGPGTRLTVL.

The CDR3 loop reads CSVRPGQGDEQFF. Here the CDR3 DNA reads TGCAGCGTGCGCCCCGGACAGGGGGATGAGCAGTTCTTC. This chain links TRBV29-1 with TRBJ2-1; TRBD1 aligns across 10 bases. The CDR3 is 13 residues long. The germline V gene has CDR1 SQVTM and CDR2 ANQGSEA. V shed 6 bases and J 8 bases; nucleotides not matched to a gene: 7.

The chain uses TRBV6-8 and TRBJ2-5; 7 nucleotides line up with TRBD1. The germline CDR1 and CDR2 sequences are MNHGY and SAAAGT. The CDR3 totals 13 residues. V was clipped by 10 bases and J by 4 bases; unmatched bases: 9. The CDR3 loop reads CATNDRVRETQYF. The CDR3 region has the DNA TGTGCCACCAACGACAGGGTGCGAGAGACCCAGTACTTC.

V usage is TRBV6-8 and J usage is TRBJ1-5, with D perhaps matching TRBD1 (6 bases). The germline V gene encodes CDR1 MNHGY and CDR2 SAAAGT. The CDR3 has 12 residues. The germline V and J ends were trimmed by 10 bases and 6 bases, with 13 bases remaining between them. The CDR3 region has the DNA TGTGCCATCAGAAAACAGGGTCAGCCCCAGCATTTT. Translated: CAIRKQGQPQHF.

The V call is TRBV6-8, the J call TRBJ1-5; a possible D gene is TRBD1 (5 bases). The CDR3 length is 13 residues. CDR1 MNHGY and CDR2 SAAAGT come from the germline V gene. V lost 5 bases and J lost 9, with 14 bases in between. The DNA of the CDR3 is TGTGCCAGCAGTGGGCAAGGGGAGGCGCCCCAGCATTTT. Residues: CASSGQGEAPQHF.

The chain has TRBV6-8 and TRBJ2-2; 8 nucleotides match TRBD1. This CDR3 contains 15 residues. Trimming took 8 bases from V and 0 from J; bases not matched to a gene: 5. In germline, CDR1 is MNHGY, CDR2 SAAAGT. The CDR3 DNA reads as TGTGCCAGCGCCAAGACAGGGGCGAACACCGGGGAGCTGTTTTTT. Protein sequence: CASAKTGANTGELFF.

This clone rates as hyperexpanded. The genes are TRBV6-8 and TRBJ1-1; possibly TRBD1 for D (5 bases). The germline CDR1 and CDR2 sequences are MNHGY and SAAAGT. Trimming left V 10 bases short and J 7 bases short, with 19 bases between. CDR3 length: 13 residues. Here the CDR3 reads CAIRAGSSSEAFF. CDR3 nucleotides: TGTGCCATCAGGGCAGGGTCATCTAGTGAAGCTTTCTTT.

This clone appeared a few times. V usage is TRBV11-3 and J usage is TRBJ2-5; TRBD1 is a possible D gene (6 bases). Trimming stripped 5 bases from V and 4 bases from J, with 20 bases between. The CDR3 runs to 16 residues. Per germline, CDR1 SGHNT and CDR2 YENEEA. In nucleotides, the CDR3 is TGTGCCAGCAGCCCCCGGTCGTGGGGCAGGGGAGAGACCCAGTACTTC. It codes for CASSPRSWGRGETQYF.

The V call is TRBV18, the J call TRBJ2-3; 8 bases match TRBD1. Germline values: CDR1 KGHSH, CDR2 LQKENI. V was pared by 0 bases and J by 4 bases, with 6 bases of the junction left unmatched. The CDR3 runs to 16 residues. Here the CDR3 DNA reads TGTGCCAGCTCACCACCTTGGACAGGGACGTCAGATACGCAGTATTTT. Translated: CASSPPWTGTSDTQYF.

V and J are TRBV28 and TRBJ2-3; tentatively, D is TRBD2 (5 bases). The CDR3 is 15 amino acids. Germline-derived CDR1 and CDR2 are MDHEN and SYDVKM. V was clipped by 3 bases and J by 0 bases, with 10 bases between them. CDR3 sequence reads: CASSFGSGSTDTQYF. CDR3 in DNA: TGTGCCAGCAGTTTTGGATCGGGGAGCACAGATACGCAGTATTTT.